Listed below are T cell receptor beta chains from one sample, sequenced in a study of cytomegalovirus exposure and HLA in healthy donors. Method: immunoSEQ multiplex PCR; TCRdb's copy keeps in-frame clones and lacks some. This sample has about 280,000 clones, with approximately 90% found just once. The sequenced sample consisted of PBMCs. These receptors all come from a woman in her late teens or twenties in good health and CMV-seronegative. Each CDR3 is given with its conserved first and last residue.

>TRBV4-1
CASSQDDVAATQETQYF
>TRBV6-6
CASSSVYNEQFF
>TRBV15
CATSRVGQGSGYTF
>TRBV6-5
CASSPAGGSQETQYF
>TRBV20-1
CSARGSFEQYF
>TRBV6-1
CASSERGPGAGNTIYF
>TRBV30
CAWSTGVFSNQPQHF
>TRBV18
CASSKGGLYNEQFF
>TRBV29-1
CSVHGDSGNTIYF
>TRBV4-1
CASSQDAGQGNQPQHF
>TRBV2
CASKQGLNSYEQYF
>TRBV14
CASSQYPGQGSYEQYF
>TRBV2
CASSVILFGYTF
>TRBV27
CASSLIWQPSSYNEQFF
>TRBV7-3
CASSPQNSYEQYF
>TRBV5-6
CASSPGQGKTQYF
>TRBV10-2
CASSRGPEAFF